These 9 T cell receptor beta chains were all obtained from the same sample, sequenced in a study of blood T cell repertoires in COVID-19. Here immunoSEQ multiplex PCR was the method, and the copy in TCRdb shows in-frame clones only, minus some. This table holds 200,000 to 250,000 clones, approximately 86% found once. Sequencing used peripheral blood. These receptors all come from a man aged 18 to 30 with active or convalescent COVID-19.

This rearrangement joins TRBV11-3 to TRBJ2-3; 14 positions match TRBD2. Germline V lookup: CDR1 SGHNT, CDR2 YENEEA. The ends lost 5 bases at V and 4 bases at J; junction bases unmatched: 5. The CDR3 totals 16 residues. The CDR3, as DNA: TGTGCCAGCAGCGAGACTAGCGGGAGGGTGTCAGATACGCAGTATTTT. Amino acids: CASSETSGRVSDTQYF.

The chain joins TRBV19 to TRBJ1-5; tentative D call: TRBD1 (6 bases). CDR1 LNHDA and CDR2 SQIVND come from the germline V gene (reference sequence). V gave up 4 bases and J gave up 9 bases, with 19 bases separating them. The CDR3 is 15 amino acids. CDR3 nucleotides: TGTGCCAGTAGTAACGGGTTTCAGGGGAGGGGGCCCCAGCATTTT. Its translation: CASSNGFQGRGPQHF.

The sample holds one count of this clone. This chain connects TRBV28 to TRBJ2-3; 9 positions agree with TRBD1. Germline trimming cut 8 bases from V and 5 bases from J; bases unmatched to any gene: 8. CDR3 size: 14 residues. The germline gives CDR1 MDHEN, CDR2 SYDVKM. The CDR3 reads CASRTGGAIDTQYF. For the CDR3, the DNA is TGTGCCAGCCGTACAGGGGGCGCAATAGATACGCAGTATTTT. Complete variable domain (other parts from reference TRBV28 and TRBJ2-3): DVKVTQSSRYLVKRTGEKVFLECVQDMDHENMFWYRQDPGLGLRLIYFSYDVKMKEKGDIPEGYSVSREKKERFSLILESASTNQTSMYLCASRTGGAIDTQYFGPGTRLTVL.

The J gene is TRBJ2-7, the V gene TRBV14, with a possible D match to TRBD1 (5 bases). The CDR3 is made up of 15 amino acids. CDR1 is SGHDN and CDR2 is FVKESK in the germline V gene. V lost 0 bases, J lost 6 bases, and 15 bases lay in between. Here the CDR3 reads CASSQDLNWGGEQYF. In DNA form, the CDR3 reads TGTGCCAGCAGCCAAGATCTAAATTGGGGCGGCGAGCAGTACTTC.

Of note for this clone: The sample carries other DNA sequences with the same CDR3. This chain joins TRBV19 and TRBJ1-1; TRBD1 is a possible D gene (6 bases). The CDR3 covers 14 residues. Deletions cut 7 bases from V and 0 bases from J, with 12 bases between. Germline lookup yields CDR1 LNHDA and CDR2 SQIVND (reference sequence). CDR3 sequence: CASTPGQMNTEAFF. CDR3 DNA sequence: TGTGCCAGTACCCCAGGACAGATGAACACTGAAGCTTTCTTT.

This clone appeared a single time. V is TRBV5-1 and J is TRBJ2-2; 9 nucleotides match TRBD1. Germline V CDR1 and CDR2: SGHRS, YFSETQ. J lost 1 base, V lost 7 bases, and 5 bases had no gene match. The length of the CDR3 is 15 residues. Written as DNA, the CDR3 is TGCGCCAGCTTTAGACAGGGGGAGAACACCGGGGAGCTGTTTTTT. It encodes CASFRQGENTGELFF.

J is TRBJ2-7 and V is TRBV6-4; D unresolved. V was shortened by 6 bases and J by 0 bases, with 18 bases between the two germline ends. Germline V gives CDR1 MRHNA, CDR2 SNTAGT. This CDR3 contains 16 residues. The CDR3 DNA sequence: TGTGCCAGCAGAAACCGGGTGGTCCGAAACTCCTACGAGCAGTACTTC. Residues: CASRNRVVRNSYEQYF.

CDR3 sequence (DNA): TGTGCCAGCATGCGGGGGGGGGTCCCTGAAGCTTTCTTT. Encoded protein: CASMRGGVPEAFF. The chain joins TRBV6-5 to TRBJ1-1; D is perhaps TRBD1 (5 bases). The ends were cut back, 7 bases at V and 6 bases at J, with 15 bases in the middle. This CDR3 has 13 residues. CDR1 and CDR2 (germline): MNHEY, SVGAGI.

The chain links TRBV11-3 to TRBJ1-1, with D tentatively TRBD1 (5 bases). This CDR3 comprises 16 residues. Trimming removed 1 base at V and 1 base at J, with 13 bases between. Germline assignment: CDR1 SGHNT and CDR2 YENEEA. The CDR3 nucleotides read TGTGCCAGCAGCTTAGGGATTGGGGCAGGGAACACTGAAGCTTTCTTT. Encoded protein: CASSLGIGAGNTEAFF.